This entry lists 3 T cell receptor beta chains sequenced from one sample in a study of blood T cell repertoires in COVID-19. TCRdb keeps only in-frame clones here, not all; method: immunoSEQ multiplex PCR. The sample consists of a few hundred thousand clones, more than 75% of them appearing once. The source material was PBMCs or T cells enriched from blood (not recorded which). The receptors were sampled from a man aged 40-50 years who had recovered from COVID-19.

This clone was counted a few times. The V and J genes are TRBV2 and TRBJ1-5; tentatively, D is TRBD1 (5 bases). The V gene's germline CDR1 is SNHLY and CDR2 FYNNEI. The CDR3 totals 14 residues. V was clipped by 6 bases and J by 5 bases, with 14 bases between them. The CDR3 loop reads CASRTGTGYQPQHF. DNA of the CDR3: TGTGCCAGCAGAACCGGGACTGGATATCAGCCCCAGCATTTT.

The chain carries TRBV18 and TRBJ2-2, with a tentative D call TRBD2 (6 bases). V lost 0 bases to trimming and J lost 7 bases, with 6 bases between them. Germline V lookup: CDR1 KGHSH, CDR2 LQKENI. The CDR3 has 13 residues. The DNA for the CDR3 is TGTGCCAGCTCACCACCCGGGAGCGGGGAGCTGTTTTTT. Translation: CASSPPGSGELFF.

This clone was observed once. The rearrangement uses TRBV15 and TRBJ2-5; 7 bases match TRBD1. The CDR3 loop spans 15 amino acids. Germline CDR1 is LNHNV and CDR2 is YYDKDF (reference sequence). V dropped 2 bases and J dropped 5; count of bases not matched to a gene: 8. CDR3 protein: CATSRSTGLRETQYF. In DNA, the CDR3 is TGTGCCACCAGCAGATCGACAGGGCTCAGGGAGACCCAGTACTTC.